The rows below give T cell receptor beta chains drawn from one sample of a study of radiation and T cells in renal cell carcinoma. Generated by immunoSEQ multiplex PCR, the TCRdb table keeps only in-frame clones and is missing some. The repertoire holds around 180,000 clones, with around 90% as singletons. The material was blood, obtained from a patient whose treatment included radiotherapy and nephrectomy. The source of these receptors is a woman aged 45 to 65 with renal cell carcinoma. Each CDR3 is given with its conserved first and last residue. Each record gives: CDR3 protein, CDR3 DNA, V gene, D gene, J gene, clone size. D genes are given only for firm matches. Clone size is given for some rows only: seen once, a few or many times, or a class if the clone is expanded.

CDR3 protein: CASSSPRGNQPQHF
CDR3 DNA: TGTGCCAGCAGCTCCCCCCGGGGGAATCAGCCCCAGCATTTT
V gene: TRBV11-1
D gene: -
J gene: TRBJ1-5
clone size: many

CDR3 protein: CASSLDGQLNTEAFF
CDR3 DNA: TGTGCCAGCAGCTTAGATGGGCAGCTGAACACTGAAGCTTTCTTT
V gene: TRBV11-3
D gene: -
J gene: TRBJ1-1
clone size: -

CDR3 protein: CASSLQENTEAFF
CDR3 DNA: TGTGCCAGCAGCTTGCAAGAGAACACTGAAGCTTTCTTT
V gene: TRBV7-8
D gene: -
J gene: TRBJ1-1
clone size: -

CDR3 protein: CASSSGGYRGLSYEQYF
CDR3 DNA: TGTGCCAGCAGCTCGGGAGGGTACAGGGGGTTATCCTACGAGCAGTACTTC
V gene: TRBV7-8
D gene: -
J gene: TRBJ2-7
clone size: -

CDR3 protein: CASTQPGQVVDTIYF
CDR3 DNA: TGTGCCAGCACCCAACCGGGACAGGTTGTAGACACCATATATTTT
V gene: TRBV6-6
D gene: TRBD1
J gene: TRBJ1-3
clone size: once

CDR3 protein: CASSLALVSVGTEAFF
CDR3 DNA: TGTGCCAGCAGCTTGGCCTTGGTCTCCGTTGGCACTGAAGCTTTCTTT
V gene: TRBV5-4
D gene: -
J gene: TRBJ1-1
clone size: -

CDR3 protein: CASSVAAGPNAGELFF
CDR3 DNA: TGTGCCAGCAGCGTAGCGGCGGGGCCGAACGCGGGGGAGCTGTTTTTT
V gene: TRBV9
D gene: -
J gene: TRBJ2-2
clone size: -

CDR3 protein: CASSLGGQGRYAFF
CDR3 DNA: TGTGCCAGCAGCTTGGGGGGACAGGGGCGATATGCTTTCTTT
V gene: TRBV5-8
D gene: TRBD1
J gene: TRBJ1-1
clone size: -

CDR3 protein: CSVAGDTQYF
CDR3 DNA: TGCAGCGTTGCTGGCGATACGCAGTATTTT
V gene: TRBV29-1
D gene: -
J gene: TRBJ2-3
clone size: -

CDR3 protein: CASSIDDYVRYF
CDR3 DNA: TGTGCCAGTAGTATAGATGACTACGTGCGGTATTTT
V gene: TRBV19
D gene: -
J gene: TRBJ2-3
clone size: -

CDR3 protein: CASSTLLGHQETQYF
CDR3 DNA: TGTGCCAGTAGTACTCTATTGGGTCACCAAGAGACCCAGTACTTC
V gene: TRBV19
D gene: -
J gene: TRBJ2-5
clone size: -

CDR3 protein: CATSREKPTELAKNIQYF
CDR3 DNA: TGTGCCACCAGCAGAGAGAAGCCCACAGAGCTAGCCAAAAACATTCAGTACTTC
V gene: TRBV15
D gene: -
J gene: TRBJ2-4
clone size: -

CDR3 protein: CARRGRTGRTSPLHF
CDR3 DNA: TGTGCCAGAAGGGGGAGGACAGGGCGTACTTCACCCCTCCACTTT
V gene: TRBV5-3
D gene: TRBD1
J gene: TRBJ1-6
clone size: once

CDR3 protein: CASSPPNPRAQYF
CDR3 DNA: TGTGCCAGCTCACCCCCTAATCCCCGGGCGCAGTATTTT
V gene: TRBV18
D gene: -
J gene: TRBJ2-3
clone size: -

CDR3 protein: CASSHEVEKLFF
CDR3 DNA: TGTGCCAGCAGCCATGAGGTGGAAAAGCTGTTTTTT
V gene: TRBV11-1
D gene: -
J gene: TRBJ2-2
clone size: -

CDR3 protein: CASSHPGQTPYEQYF
CDR3 DNA: TGCGCCAGCAGCCACCCGGGACAGACCCCCTACGAGCAGTACTTC
V gene: TRBV4-1
D gene: TRBD1
J gene: TRBJ2-7
clone size: -

CDR3 protein: CSVDFRTGPDTEAQYF
CDR3 DNA: TGCAGCGTAGATTTCCGGACAGGGCCCGATACAGAGGCGCAGTATTTT
V gene: TRBV29-1
D gene: TRBD1
J gene: TRBJ2-3
clone size: -

CDR3 protein: CASNLVGELFF
CDR3 DNA: TGTGCCAGCAACTTGGTCGGGGAGCTGTTTTTT
V gene: TRBV2
D gene: -
J gene: TRBJ2-2
clone size: few

CDR3 protein: CASSEHSLAKNIQYF
CDR3 DNA: TGTGCCAGCAGTGAACACTCTTTAGCCAAAAACATTCAGTACTTC
V gene: TRBV2
D gene: -
J gene: TRBJ2-4
clone size: -

CDR3 protein: CASSWGWNGEKKLFF
CDR3 DNA: TGTGCCAGCAGCTGGGGGTGGAACGGAGAAAAAAAACTGTTTTTT
V gene: TRBV5-6
D gene: -
J gene: TRBJ1-4
clone size: -

CDR3 protein: CASSSLGQTPEAFF
CDR3 DNA: TGTGCCAGCAGTTCCTTAGGCCAAACCCCTGAAGCTTTCTTT
V gene: TRBV6-5
D gene: -
J gene: TRBJ1-1
clone size: -

CDR3 protein: CASSLMGGRETQYF
CDR3 DNA: TGTGCCAGCAGCTTGATGGGGGGGCGAGAGACCCAGTACTTC
V gene: TRBV7-2
D gene: -
J gene: TRBJ2-5
clone size: -

CDR3 protein: CASSLTGRRAGETQYF
CDR3 DNA: TGTGCCAGCAGCCTGACCGGACGAAGGGCTGGGGAGACCCAGTACTTC
V gene: TRBV7-2
D gene: -
J gene: TRBJ2-5
clone size: -

CDR3 protein: CASSPEGDYGYTF
CDR3 DNA: TGTGCCAGCAGCCCCGAAGGGGACTATGGCTACACCTTC
V gene: TRBV6-5
D gene: -
J gene: TRBJ1-2
clone size: -

CDR3 protein: CASSESSGGAETQYF
CDR3 DNA: TGTGCCAGCAGTGAGAGTAGCGGGGGGGCGGAGACCCAGTACTTC
V gene: TRBV6-1
D gene: TRBD2
J gene: TRBJ2-5
clone size: -

CDR3 protein: CASSQIRMGITLTDTQYF
CDR3 DNA: TGTGCCAGCAGCCAGATCCGGATGGGGATAACCCTTACAGATACGCAGTATTTT
V gene: TRBV21-1
D gene: -
J gene: TRBJ2-3
clone size: -

CDR3 protein: CASSFAGQVLYGYTF
CDR3 DNA: TGTGCCAGCAGTTTCGCAGGCCAGGTCCTCTATGGCTACACCTTC
V gene: TRBV27
D gene: -
J gene: TRBJ1-2
clone size: -

CDR3 protein: CAWSPNGGNNSPLHF
CDR3 DNA: TGTGCCTGGAGTCCCAACGGGGGGAATAATTCACCCCTCCACTTT
V gene: TRBV30
D gene: -
J gene: TRBJ1-6
clone size: -

CDR3 protein: CSVIGQESPETQYF
CDR3 DNA: TGCAGCGTTATAGGACAGGAATCACCTGAGACCCAGTACTTC
V gene: TRBV29-1
D gene: TRBD1
J gene: TRBJ2-5
clone size: -

CDR3 protein: CASSEAAGGRIGEQFF
CDR3 DNA: TGTGCCAGCAGTGAAGCTGCGGGGGGACGTATCGGGGAGCAGTTCTTC
V gene: TRBV6-1
D gene: TRBD2
J gene: TRBJ2-1
clone size: -

CDR3 protein: CASSPPDYGYTF
CDR3 DNA: TGTGCCAGCTCACCACCCGACTATGGCTACACCTTC
V gene: TRBV18
D gene: -
J gene: TRBJ1-2
clone size: -

CDR3 protein: CASRRLAGGTDTQYF
CDR3 DNA: TGTGCCAGCAGACGACTAGCGGGGGGGACAGATACGCAGTATTTT
V gene: TRBV9
D gene: TRBD2
J gene: TRBJ2-3
clone size: once

CDR3 protein: CASSSSTSGWNEQFF
CDR3 DNA: TGTGCCAGCAGCTCATCGACTAGCGGGTGGAATGAGCAGTTCTTC
V gene: TRBV11-2
D gene: TRBD2
J gene: TRBJ2-1
clone size: -

CDR3 protein: CASSENGMGNYGYTF
CDR3 DNA: TGTGCCAGCAGTGAAAACGGGATGGGAAACTATGGCTACACCTTC
V gene: TRBV6-1
D gene: -
J gene: TRBJ1-2
clone size: -

CDR3 protein: CASSFGKPGELFF
CDR3 DNA: TGTGCCAGCAGCTTCGGGAAGCCCGGGGAGCTGTTTTTT
V gene: TRBV7-6
D gene: -
J gene: TRBJ2-2
clone size: -

CDR3 protein: CASSLAGGPPGELFF
CDR3 DNA: TGTGCCAGCAGCTTGGCCGGGGGGCCCCCCGGGGAGCTGTTTTTT
V gene: TRBV5-6
D gene: -
J gene: TRBJ2-2
clone size: once

CDR3 protein: CASRPGHSNTEAFF
CDR3 DNA: TGTGCCAGCAGGCCGGGACACTCAAACACTGAAGCTTTCTTT
V gene: TRBV4-2
D gene: -
J gene: TRBJ1-1
clone size: few

CDR3 protein: CASSFPQTKGARETQYF
CDR3 DNA: TGTGCCAGCAGCTTCCCGCAAACCAAAGGGGCACGGGAGACCCAGTACTTC
V gene: TRBV7-9
D gene: -
J gene: TRBJ2-5
clone size: -

CDR3 protein: CASTGQIGVEQYF
CDR3 DNA: TGTGCCAGCACGGGACAGATCGGTGTCGAGCAGTACTTC
V gene: TRBV6-1
D gene: TRBD1
J gene: TRBJ2-7
clone size: once

CDR3 protein: CASSLVARQETQYF
CDR3 DNA: TGTGCCAGCAGCTTAGTGGCTCGGCAAGAGACCCAGTACTTC
V gene: TRBV11-2
D gene: -
J gene: TRBJ2-5
clone size: -

CDR3 protein: CASSQVGGEYNEQFF
CDR3 DNA: TGTGCCAGCAGCCAAGTCGGCGGGGAGTACAATGAGCAGTTCTTC
V gene: TRBV4-2
D gene: -
J gene: TRBJ2-1
clone size: -

CDR3 protein: CASSSRLAGGQETQYF
CDR3 DNA: TGTGCCAGTTCGTCTCGGCTAGCGGGGGGGCAGGAGACCCAGTACTTC
V gene: TRBV19
D gene: TRBD2
J gene: TRBJ2-5
clone size: -

CDR3 protein: CAWGPRNRTSSGNTIYF
CDR3 DNA: TGTGCCTGGGGCCCACGGAACCGTACAAGTTCCGGAAACACCATATATTTT
V gene: TRBV30
D gene: -
J gene: TRBJ1-3
clone size: -

CDR3 protein: CASSLQLAGSEQFF
CDR3 DNA: TGTGCCAGCAGCCTACAATTAGCGGGGAGTGAGCAGTTCTTC
V gene: TRBV5-8
D gene: TRBD2
J gene: TRBJ2-1
clone size: -

CDR3 protein: CASPEGGLGKKLFF
CDR3 DNA: TGTGCCAGTCCTGAGGGGGGCCTTGGTAAAAAACTGTTTTTT
V gene: TRBV19
D gene: -
J gene: TRBJ1-4
clone size: -